These T cell receptor beta chains were read from a single sample in a study of shared clonotypes between healthy human individuals. Profiled with immunoSEQ multiplex PCR; TCRdb holds only in-frame clones, not every one. This sample carries millions of clones, roughly nine tenths of them seen once, and the ten largest clones take 0.11% to 0.15%. Sequencing input: naive CD4+ T cells sorted from blood. These receptors were taken from a man aged 18 to 30 in good health. Both conserved end residues are part of each CDR3. Each record gives: J gene, clone size, D gene, V gene, CDR3 protein, CDR3 DNA. A D gene is named only where the DNA matches it firmly. Size is stated for part of the rows, as once, few or many counts, or as a class when the clone is expanded.

TRBJ2-7	-	TRBD1	TRBV6-5	CASSSPGQKSYEQYF	TGTGCCAGCAGTTCTCCGGGACAGAAATCCTACGAGCAGTACTTC
TRBJ2-6	-	-	TRBV6-5	CASRRTGANVLTF	TGTGCCAGCAGGAGAACTGGGGCCAACGTCCTGACTTTC
TRBJ2-2	-	-	TRBV5-5	CASTWARADTGELFF	TGTGCCAGCACCTGGGCAAGGGCGGACACCGGGGAGCTGTTTTTT
TRBJ2-5	once	-	TRBV5-8	CASSFQGYQETQYF	TGTGCCAGCAGCTTTCAGGGTTACCAAGAGACCCAGTACTTC
TRBJ2-3	-	TRBD2	TRBV4-3	CASSQGKKSRTSGLTDTQYF	TGCGCCAGCAGCCAAGGTAAGAAATCGCGGACTAGCGGTCTCACAGATACGCAGTATTTT
TRBJ2-1	-	-	TRBV6-5	CASTRGNEQFF	TGTGCCAGCACTCGAGGCAATGAGCAGTTCTTC
TRBJ1-2	-	TRBD1	TRBV30	CAWSVQGLEGYTF	TGTGCCTGGAGTGTACAGGGGTTGGAAGGCTACACCTTC
TRBJ2-3	-	TRBD2	TRBV30	CAWRPHGTSDTDTQYF	TGTGCCTGGAGGCCCCACGGGACTAGCGACACAGATACGCAGTATTTT
TRBJ2-3	-	TRBD2	TRBV6-1	CASSPLAGRSDTQYF	TGTGCCAGCAGTCCACTAGCGGGGAGGTCAGATACGCAGTATTTT
TRBJ2-3	-	-	TRBV13	CASRDRAGSNTQYF	TGTGCCAGCAGGGATAGGGCAGGGTCAAATACGCAGTATTTT
TRBJ1-2	-	TRBD1	TRBV5-4	CASSLPTGIYGYTF	TGTGCCAGCAGCTTGCCGACAGGGATCTATGGCTACACCTTC
TRBJ2-2	-	TRBD1	TRBV19	CASSPSGTGAGELFF	TGTGCCAGTAGTCCATCCGGGACAGGGGCCGGGGAGCTGTTTTTT
TRBJ2-2	-	-	TRBV19	CASSKRDSADYTGELFF	TGTGCCAGTAGTAAACGGGACTCGGCTGATTACACCGGGGAGCTGTTTTTT
TRBJ2-3	-	-	TRBV6-6	CASSYQGRTSTDTQYF	TGTGCCAGCAGTTACCAGGGCCGGACTAGCACAGATACGCAGTATTTT
TRBJ1-2	-	-	TRBV11-2	CASSPGTYYGYTF	TGTGCCAGCAGCCCGGGGACATACTATGGCTACACCTTC
TRBJ2-3	-	-	TRBV6-5	CASSYSGQGTDTQYF	TGTGCCAGCAGTTACTCGGGGCAGGGAACAGATACGCAGTATTTT
TRBJ1-2	-	TRBD1	TRBV9	CASSGDRLYYGYTF	TGTGCCAGCAGCGGGGACAGGTTGTACTATGGCTACACCTTC
TRBJ1-1	-	TRBD1	TRBV5-1	CASSSQGAQTEAFF	TGCGCCAGCAGCTCACAGGGGGCACAAACTGAAGCTTTCTTT
TRBJ2-2	-	-	TRBV7-9	CASSLAGAGELFF	TGTGCCAGCAGCTTAGCAGGGGCCGGGGAGCTGTTTTTT
TRBJ1-5	-	TRBD1	TRBV7-2	CASMGQGGNNQPQHF	TGTGCCAGCATGGGACAGGGGGGGAACAATCAGCCCCAGCATTTT
TRBJ1-3	once	-	TRBV9	CASSPSGFNTIYF	TGTGCCAGCAGCCCGTCTGGGTTTAACACCATATATTTT
TRBJ2-2	-	-	TRBV10-3	CAISGPSASNTGELFF	TGTGCCATCAGTGGTCCTAGCGCCTCGAACACCGGGGAGCTGTTTTTT
TRBJ2-3	-	-	TRBV5-1	CASSLARSSDTQYF	TGCGCCAGCAGCTTGGCCAGGAGTTCAGATACGCAGTATTTT
TRBJ1-4	-	-	TRBV6-5	CARAPSDSNEKLFF	TGTGCCAGAGCTCCCTCGGACAGTAATGAAAAACTGTTTTTT
TRBJ2-5	-	TRBD1	TRBV10-3	CAISGPRDRGLNRPQETQYF	TGTGCCATCAGTGGCCCCCGGGACAGGGGGCTGAATAGGCCCCAAGAGACCCAGTACTTC
TRBJ1-5	-	TRBD1	TRBV4-1	CASSQTGEGQPQHF	TGCGCCAGCAGCCAAACAGGGGAGGGTCAGCCCCAGCATTTT
TRBJ1-2	-	-	TRBV18	CASSPGGDYGYTF	TGTGCCAGCTCACCAGGGGGGGACTATGGCTACACCTTC
TRBJ2-5	-	-	TRBV11-3	CASSLGATYQETQYF	TGTGCCAGCAGCTTGGGGGCAACATACCAAGAGACCCAGTACTTC
TRBJ2-7	-	-	TRBV6-4	CARPEHPPRGLGYEQYF	TGTGCCAGACCCGAGCACCCACCCCGGGGCCTGGGGTACGAGCAGTACTTC